The 14 T cell receptor beta chains below come from one sample, sequenced in a study of CD8+CD57+ T cells in acquired aplastic anemia. Profiling of TCR beta VDJ combinations and CDR3 sequences used genomic DNA as template. TCRdb reprocessed the reads via MiXCR and lists one record per CDR3 protein. The sample has more than 250,000 distinct CDR3 sequences; 45% to 65% are singletons. The sequenced sample consisted of sorted CD4+, CD8+, or CD8+CD57+ T cells (not recorded which) from PBMCs. These receptors came from a human donor with severe aplastic anemia or a healthy control (not recorded which).

This clonotype was seen many times. The chain has TRBV19 and TRBJ1-1; D uncertain. This CDR3 is built from 12 residues. Per the germline V gene, CDR1 is LNHDA and CDR2 is SQIVND (reference sequence). V was pared by 5 bases and J by 3 bases, with 7 bases between. The CDR3 DNA reads as TGTGCCAGTAGTTTTCTGGACACTGAAGCTTTCTTT. Its protein is CASSFLDTEAFF.

This clonotype has at least ten counts. The chain carries TRBV4-3 and TRBJ1-2; 9 bases map to TRBD1. Trimming at V came to 1 base and at J to 6 bases, leaving 6 bases not matched to a gene. Germline V gene lookup returns CDR1 LGHNA and CDR2 YSLEER. This CDR3 is built from 15 residues. CDR3 protein: CASSQGARTGDGYTF. The CDR3 DNA reads as TGCGCCAGCAGCCAAGGCGCGAGGACAGGGGATGGCTACACCTTC.

Worth noting for this clonotype: Without the conserved terminal phenylalanine or tryptophan, this CDR3 likely stems from a read error. The chain has TRBV10-3 and TRBJ1-1, with 9 positions matching TRBD1. CDR3 length: 14 residues. CDR1 and CDR2 (germline): ENHRY, SYGVKD. V was pared by 3 bases and J by 10 bases, with 9 bases of the junction left unmatched. The DNA of the CDR3 is TGTGCCATCAGTGACTCCGGACAGGGGCCACCAGCTTTCTCT. Translation gives CAISDSGQGPPAFS.

This clonotype was observed a handful of times. CDR3 amino acids: CSAALAGDEQFF. The DNA for the CDR3 is TGCAGTGCAGCACTAGCGGGTGATGAGCAGTTCTTC. This rearrangement joins TRBV20-1 to TRBJ2-1, with 9 bases that match TRBD2. Germline V gene sequence: CDR1 DFQATT, CDR2 SNEGSKA (reference sequence). CDR3 length: 12 residues. The junction had 5 bases not matched to a gene; V was cut back by 6 bases and J by 8 bases.

The chain combines TRBV9 with TRBJ2-7, with 8 bases aligning to TRBD1. The V gene's germline CDR1 is SGDLS and CDR2 YYNGEE. V was clipped by 0 bases and J by 7 bases; unmatched bases: 9. There are 15 residues in the CDR3. In DNA form, the CDR3 reads TGTGCCAGCAGCGTAGGGGCAGGGGGCGATTATGAGCAGTACTTC. Translating it yields CASSVGAGGDYEQYF. Supplemented by reference TRBV9 and TRBJ2-7, the full variable domain reads DSGVTQTPKHLITATGQRVTLRCSPRSGDLSVYWYQQSLDQGLQFLIQYYNGEERAKGNILERFSAQQFPDLHSELNLSSLELGDSALYFCASSVGAGGDYEQYFGPGTRLTVT.

The V call is TRBV24-1, the J call TRBJ2-7, with D possibly matching TRBD2 (6 bases). Trimming took off 4 bases at V and 0 bases at J, with 12 bases between the two ends. The germline V gene encodes CDR1 KGHDR and CDR2 SFDVKD. CDR3 length: 15 amino acids. The CDR3 sequence is CATSDGAGSSYEQYF. The CDR3 DNA reads TGTGCCACCAGTGACGGGGCGGGGAGCTCCTACGAGCAGTACTTC.

V is TRBV10-3 and J is TRBJ2-3; D gene uncertain. Germline V CDR1 and CDR2: ENHRY, SYGVKD. The CDR3 is 20 amino acids. Deletions cut 6 bases from V and 0 bases from J, with 28 bases between. CDR3 residues: CAISPPWEKSAMISTDTQYF. The CDR3 DNA reads TGTGCCATCAGCCCCCCTTGGGAAAAGTCAGCGATGATTAGCACAGATACGCAGTATTTT.

The rearrangement joins TRBV7-2 to TRBJ2-7; D ambiguous. Between the trimmed V and J ends, which lost 1 base and 2 bases, there was a span of 9 bases. CDR3 length: 14 residues. Germline-derived CDR1 and CDR2 are SGHTA and FQGNSA. The chain's CDR3 is CASSLGPRTYEQYF. The CDR3 DNA reads as TGTGCCAGCAGCTTAGGTCCCAGAACCTACGAGCAGTACTTC.

The chain uses TRBV24-1 and TRBJ2-4; D unresolved. V was shortened by 4 bases and J by 7 bases, with 10 bases between the two germline ends. Germline CDR1 reads KGHDR; CDR2 reads SFDVKD. The CDR3 covers 13 residues. CDR3 protein: CATSDRTGNIQYF. The CDR3 nucleotides are TGTGCCACCAGTGACCGGACGGGTAACATTCAGTACTTC.

The CDR3 DNA reads as TGCGCCAGCAGCCAGGTCCTTAGCGATGAGCAGTTCTTC. It is translated as CASSQVLSDEQFF. This rearrangement joins TRBV5-1 to TRBJ2-5; TRBD2 might be the D (5 bases). The J call may be faulty, since TRBJ2-1 better matches the DNA end. This CDR3 region has 13 residues. In germline, CDR1 is SGHRS, CDR2 YFSETQ.

This clonotype was recorded many times. The chain links TRBV4-2 to TRBJ1-5; D is ambiguous. Trimming stripped 0 bases from V and 0 bases from J, with 15 bases between. This CDR3 spans 18 amino acids. The germline V gene has CDR1 LGHNA and CDR2 YNFKEQ. The CDR3 protein is CASSQDWSAADSNQPQHF. The CDR3, as DNA: TGTGCCAGCAGCCAAGATTGGTCGGCAGCCGATAGCAATCAGCCCCAGCATTTT.

This clonotype has a count of ten or more. This chain joins TRBV9 and TRBJ2-3; the match to TRBD2 covers 8 bases. Germline CDR1 SGDLS, CDR2 YYNGEE. V lost 0 bases and J lost 12; bases outside the gene matches: 6. This CDR3 spans 13 amino acids. The CDR3 here is CASSVDLRGGQYF. DNA of the CDR3: TGTGCCAGCAGCGTAGATTTACGGGGGGGCCAGTATTTT.

V and J are TRBV4-3 and TRBJ2-3, with D perhaps matching TRBD1 (7 bases). Germline loops: CDR1 LGHNA, CDR2 YSLEER. V lost 0 bases and J lost 0, with 16 bases in between. CDR3 size: 18 residues. CDR3 in amino acids: CASSQDPGAGGSTDTQYF. Written as DNA, the CDR3 is TGCGCCAGCAGCCAAGATCCCGGGGCAGGGGGGAGCACAGATACGCAGTATTTT.

The J gene is TRBJ2-5, the V gene TRBV7-2; 11 nucleotides align to TRBD2. Germline loops: CDR1 SGHTA, CDR2 FQGNSA. The CDR3 contains 18 residues. Trimming removed 1 base from V and 0 bases from J; junction bases left unmatched: 7. CDR3 DNA: TGTGCCAGCAGCTTAGGTCGTCGACTAGCGGGGTACCAAGAGACCCAGTACTTC. It codes for CASSLGRRLAGYQETQYF.